This T cell receptor (beta chain) was retrieved from a study of CD8+ T cells in alopecia areata. The overall study: Tofacitinib lasted 6 to 18 months, then 6 months off drug.

This clone was observed a few times. Its antigen is not known. Study-level findings and limits: For lesional scalp, especially alopecia totalis/universalis, clonality was higher than in normal scalp.

Trimming shortened V by 1 base and J by 2 bases, and 12 bases separated the two germline ends. Germline V gene sequence: CDR1 LGHNA, CDR2 YSLEER. The CDR3 spans 16 residues. Extracted from the samples, RNA was reverse transcribed into cDNA to serve as the sequencing template. The assay was immunoSEQ multiplex PCR, and TCRdb's table has in-frame clones only and misses some. The sample holds 9,500 to 15,000 clones, around 62% seen once. Both peripheral blood and punch biopsies of lesional scalp skin were obtained from patients who had alopecia areata. This clonotype originated in a human donor with alopecia areata. V is TRBV4-3 and J is TRBJ1-5; TRBD1 might be the D (6 bases). The sequencing sample was made of skin. In nucleotides, the CDR3 is TGCGCCAGCAGCCAAGTTCAGGGGCAGGGCAATCAGCCCCAGCATTTT. Residues: CASSQVQGQGNQPQHF.